The 25 T cell receptor beta chains below all came from one sample that was sequenced in a study of beta chain features in type 1 diabetes. cDNA synthesis used the whole RNA isolate, giving expressed TCRB sequences. Sequencing used immunoSEQ multiplex PCR; TCRdb keeps in-frame clones, though not all of them. The data hold about 410,000 clones, with more than 11% observed a single time. Material: naive CD4+ T cells from blood. These receptors were obtained from a man aged 25 to 40 in good health.

V is TRBV7-8 and J is TRBJ2-1; 12 bases line up with TRBD2. J was trimmed by 7 bases and V by 3 bases; bases with no gene match: 1. The CDR3 loop spans 14 amino acids. Per germline, CDR1 SGHVS and CDR2 FQNEAQ. CDR3 bases: TGTGCCAGCAGCTTGACTAGCGGGAGTAATGAGCAGTTCTTC. Amino acids: CASSLTSGSNEQFF. Full variable domain (remainder filled in from reference TRBV7-8 and TRBJ2-1): GAGVSQSPRYKVAKRGQDVALRCDPISGHVSLFWYQQALGQGPEFLTYFQNEAQLDKSGLPSDRFFAERPEGSVSTLKIQRTQQEDSAVYLCASSLTSGSNEQFFGPGTRLTVL.

In its sample, this clone was seen a few times. The chain uses TRBV1 and TRBJ2-3; the D call TRBD1 from the table was never checked on the DNA. TRBV1 is flagged as a pseudogene. CDR3 length: 13 amino acids. The CDR3 spells CTSSQDGWDTQYF. The CDR3 DNA reads TGCACCAGCAGCCAAGATGGCTGGGATACGCAGTATTTT.

The table lists this clone with a few counts. The chain employs TRBV5-1 and TRBJ1-4; 7 positions match TRBD1. CDR1 SGHRS and CDR2 YFSETQ come from the germline V gene. Losses at the gene ends were 2 bases for V and 8 bases for J; bases not matched to a gene: 6. This CDR3 region has 14 residues. This CDR3 is CASSFRDSGEKLFF. CDR3 in DNA: TGCGCCAGCAGCTTTCGGGACAGTGGGGAAAAACTGTTTTTT.

The sample holds a few counts of this clone. The V and J genes are TRBV9 and TRBJ2-1; D remains ambiguous. This CDR3 comprises 15 residues. Germline lookup yields CDR1 SGDLS and CDR2 YYNGEE. Trimming stripped 4 bases from V and 9 bases from J, with 20 bases between. The CDR3 spells CASSPSPSLNGEQFF. The CDR3, as DNA: TGTGCCAGCAGCCCAAGTCCGAGTCTTAACGGTGAGCAGTTCTTC.

This clone was counted many times. This chain connects TRBV4-3 to TRBJ2-1; no clear D gene. CDR3 length equals 15 residues. V dropped 1 base and J dropped 2 bases, with 9 bases sitting between them. Germline assignment: CDR1 LGHNA and CDR2 YSLEER. CDR3 sequence (DNA): TGCGCCAGCAGCCAAGGCGTTTACCCCTACAATGAGCAGTTCTTC. Amino acid sequence: CASSQGVYPYNEQFF.

In this sample, this clone turned up a few times. The chain uses TRBV5-4 and TRBJ1-4, with D hard to call. This CDR3 spans 14 amino acids. The V end lost 4 bases, the J end lost 5 bases, and 12 bases lay between the germline ends. Germline CDR1 SGHNT, CDR2 YYREEE (reference sequence). CDR3 sequence: CASSPNPNNEKLFF. In DNA form, the CDR3 reads TGTGCCAGCAGCCCCAATCCAAACAATGAAAAACTGTTTTTT.

The rearrangement joins TRBV5-1 to TRBJ1-2, with D possibly being TRBD1 (6 bases). The germline gives CDR1 SGHRS, CDR2 YFSETQ. V was trimmed by 6 bases and J by 6 bases, leaving 9 bases between them. This CDR3 has 11 residues. The DNA of the CDR3 is TGCGCCAGCAACCAGGGGCATGGCTACACCTTC. It is translated as CASNQGHGYTF.

Concerning this clone: In the same sample, other DNA sequences code for this CDR3. V and J are TRBV18 and TRBJ1-1; no clear D gene. CDR1 is KGHSH, CDR2 LQKENI, per germline. The CDR3 contains 13 residues. V was cut by 2 bases and J by 0 bases, with 4 bases left in between. This CDR3 reads CASSPGVNTEAFF. CDR3 in DNA: TGTGCCAGCTCACCAGGGGTGAACACTGAAGCTTTCTTT.

This clone was seen more than once but under ten times. In nucleotides, the CDR3 is TGTGCCTGGAGTGTAGGGTGGGGATCTGGCTACACCTTC. It specifies CAWSVGWGSGYTF. This chain uses TRBV30 with TRBJ1-2; D is unresolved. V gave up 0 bases and J gave up 7 bases, with 12 bases separating them. The CDR3 has 13 amino acids. Germline V gene lookup returns CDR1 GTSNPN and CDR2 SVGIG (reference sequence). Supplemented by reference TRBV30 and TRBJ1-2, the full variable domain reads SQTIHQWPATLVQPVGSPLSLECTVEGTSNPNLYWYRQAAGRGLQLLFYSVGIGQISSEVPQNLSASRPQDRQFILSSKKLLLSDSGFYLCAWSVGWGSGYTFGSGTRLTVV.

This clone has only a few counts. The V and J genes are TRBV19 and TRBJ2-6; 8 nucleotides match TRBD1. The V and J ends lost 6 bases and 2 bases, in that order; junction bases with no gene match: 12. Germline CDR1 is LNHDA and CDR2 is SQIVND (reference sequence). The CDR3 runs to 18 residues. CDR3 nucleotides: TGTGCCAGTAGATGGCTGGGCAGGGGGCTCGCTGGGGCCAACGTCCTGACTTTC. Residues: CASRWLGRGLAGANVLTF. The full variable domain, completed using reference TRBV19 and TRBJ2-6, is DGGITQSPKYLFRKEGQNVTLSCEQNLNHDAMYWYRQDPGQGLRLIYYSQIVNDFQKGDIAEGYSVSREKKESFPLTVTSAQKNPTAFYLCASRWLGRGLAGANVLTFGAGSRLTVL.

Here the CDR3 reads CASSFLGQPSTDTQYF. CDR3 DNA: TGCGCCAGCAGCTTTCTAGGACAGCCAAGCACAGATACGCAGTATTTT. The V gene is TRBV5-1, the J gene TRBJ2-3; D possibly corresponds to TRBD1 (6 bases). Between the trimmed V and J ends, which lost 2 bases and 0 bases, there was a span of 13 bases. In germline, CDR1 is SGHRS, CDR2 YFSETQ. This CDR3 spans 16 amino acids.

This clone has a handful of counts. This chain joins TRBV5-1 and TRBJ2-7; the D call may be TRBD1 or TRBD2 (5 bases each). The CDR3 sequence is 14 residues long. Germline CDR1 and CDR2: SGHRS and YFSETQ. Between the trimmed V and J ends, which lost 4 bases and 4 bases, there was a span of 15 bases. CDR3: CASSPSRGSYEQYF. CDR3 DNA: TGCGCCAGCAGCCCCTCGAGGGGTTCTTACGAGCAGTACTTC.

V gene TRBV28 combines with J gene TRBJ1-2; the match to TRBD1 covers 7 bases. V was clipped by 8 bases and J by 4 bases; unmatched bases: 1. Germline V gene lookup returns CDR1 MDHEN and CDR2 SYDVKM. The CDR3 covers 11 residues. In DNA form, the CDR3 reads TGTGCCAGCGGGACAGTCTATGGCTACACCTTC. It translates to CASGTVYGYTF.

The V gene is TRBV30, the J gene TRBJ1-3, with D perhaps TRBD1 (6 bases). Trimming cost V 6 bases and J 3 bases, with 12 bases left between them. The length of the CDR3 is 13 residues. Germline V gene sequence: CDR1 GTSNPN, CDR2 SVGIG (reference sequence). The CDR3 here is CACHPTGGNTIYF. The CDR3 DNA follows: TGTGCCTGTCATCCGACAGGTGGAAACACCATATATTTT.

The chain couples TRBV5-1 to TRBJ2-5; D might be TRBD1 (5 bases). The V end was cut by 3 bases, the J end by 1 base, with 7 bases between. The V gene's germline CDR1 is SGHRS and CDR2 YFSETQ. The CDR3 spans 13 residues. Written as DNA, the CDR3 is TGCGCCAGCAGCTGGCAGGGCCAAGAGACCCAGTACTTC. Protein: CASSWQGQETQYF.

The chain uses TRBV7-2 and TRBJ2-7, with 10 positions matching TRBD2. The CDR3 contains 14 residues. Germline loops: CDR1 SGHTA, CDR2 FQGNSA. The J segment lost 4 bases and the V segment lost 3 bases, leaving 3 bases of the junction unmatched. CDR3 loop: CASSFSSGGYEQYF. As DNA, the CDR3 is TGTGCCAGCAGCTTTTCTAGCGGGGGTTACGAGCAGTACTTC.

The chain employs TRBV4-1 and TRBJ2-1; D unresolved. Trimming left V 1 base short and J 2 bases short, with 9 bases between. CDR1 MGHRA and CDR2 YSYEKL come from the germline V gene. The CDR3 spans 15 residues. In nucleotides, the CDR3 is TGCGCCAGCAGCCAAGTTTTAGGGCCCTACAATGAGCAGTTCTTC. As protein: CASSQVLGPYNEQFF.

The chain has TRBV7-2 and TRBJ2-7; 9 nucleotides agree with TRBD2. The germline gives CDR1 SGHTA, CDR2 FQGNSA. The CDR3 is made up of 15 amino acids. The V and J ends lost 5 bases and 3 bases, in that order; junction bases with no gene match: 8. For the CDR3, the DNA is TGTGCCAGCAGCGCCTACCAAGCGGGGGGCTACGAGCAGTACTTC. The encoded protein is CASSAYQAGGYEQYF.

This chain uses TRBV29-1 with TRBJ2-5; TRBD1 agrees at 8 bases. Germline V lookup: CDR1 SQVTM, CDR2 ANQGSEA. The J segment lost 5 bases and the V segment lost 6 bases, leaving 2 bases of the junction unmatched. There are 11 residues in the CDR3. The CDR3: CSVYRGETQYF. The CDR3 coding sequence is TGCAGCGTATACAGGGGGGAGACCCAGTACTTC.

The V and J genes are TRBV30 and TRBJ1-2; tentatively, D is TRBD1 (5 bases). Trimming left V 3 bases short and J 4 bases short, with 9 bases between. This CDR3 has 12 residues. The germline V gene has CDR1 GTSNPN and CDR2 SVGIG (reference sequence). The CDR3 is CAWRQGFYGYTF. The CDR3, as DNA: TGTGCCTGGAGGCAGGGATTCTATGGCTACACCTTC.

J is TRBJ2-5 and V is TRBV29-1; the D is unclear. The germline V gene has CDR1 SQVTM and CDR2 ANQGSEA. The CDR3 loop spans 13 amino acids. The V end lost 3 bases, the J end lost 3 bases, and 11 bases lay between the germline ends. CDR3: CSVDLRLEETQYF. CDR3 DNA: TGCAGCGTTGATCTCCGACTTGAAGAGACCCAGTACTTC.

The chain joins TRBV7-9 to TRBJ2-1, with 10 nucleotides matching TRBD2. The CDR3 runs 18 residues. Per germline, CDR1 SEHNR and CDR2 FQNEAQ (reference sequence). Germline trimming cut 4 bases from V and 9 bases from J; bases unmatched to any gene: 18. In DNA, the CDR3 is TGTGCCAGCAGCTCGGGGGGGACTAGCGTCTCCCCCTCAGGTGAGCAGTTCTTC. Residues: CASSSGGTSVSPSGEQFF.

The gene calls are TRBV2 and TRBJ2-7; a possible D gene is TRBD2 (5 bases). The germline gives CDR1 SNHLY, CDR2 FYNNEI. Trimming shortened V by 5 bases and J by 1 base, and 9 bases separated the two germline ends. The CDR3 contains 13 residues. The CDR3 loop is CASSWTVSYEQYV. CDR3 nucleotide sequence: TGTGCCAGCAGTTGGACTGTATCCTACGAGCAGTACGTC.

This clone was counted only a few times. The chain links TRBV6-5 to TRBJ1-1; 7 nucleotides line up with TRBD1. V shed 4 bases and J 1 base; nucleotides not matched to a gene: 3. Per the germline V gene, CDR1 is MNHEY and CDR2 is SVGAGI. CDR3 length: 14 amino acids. This CDR3 reads CASSLDRKNTEAFF. As DNA, the CDR3 is TGTGCCAGCAGTTTGGACAGGAAGAACACTGAAGCTTTCTTT.

This clone was picked up a small number of times. V and J are TRBV7-2 and TRBJ2-5; D is ambiguous. In germline, CDR1 is SGHTA, CDR2 FQGNSA. The CDR3 sequence is 14 residues long. The V end lost 3 bases, the J end lost 4 bases, and 12 bases lay between the germline ends. The CDR3 loop is CASSFGPKGETQYF. The CDR3 DNA follows: TGTGCCAGCAGCTTCGGGCCTAAGGGAGAGACCCAGTACTTC.